The rows below give T cell receptor beta chains drawn from one sample of a study of blood T cells in healthy people across ages. One entry per CDR3 protein results from TCRdb running MiXCR on the 5' RACE reads. The table has more than 600,000 distinct CDR3 sequences, roughly 25% seen once; the top ten hold more than 8.5%. The sample was also reused in another study, on T cells of mothers and their children.

What was sequenced was blood. These receptors were obtained from a boy younger than 18 in good health. Each CDR3 is given with its conserved first and last residue. D genes are given only for firm matches. Some rows mark clone size as missing; the rest say once, few, many or name a class of expanded clone.

v_call	clone_size	j_call	d_call	cdr3_nt	cdr3_aa
TRBV27	few	TRBJ2-1	NA	TGTGCCAGCAGCTATGCCCGGCCCCCCGAATACAATGAGCAGTTCTTC	CASSYARPPEYNEQFF
TRBV6-5	NA	TRBJ2-7	NA	TGTGCCAGCAAATTCTCGGGCACAGGGAGCTACGAGCAGTACTTC	CASKFSGTGSYEQYF
TRBV9	many	TRBJ2-2	NA	TGTGCCAGCAGCGCCGCCGGGGAGCTGTTTTTT	CASSAAGELFF
TRBV9	NA	TRBJ1-6	NA	TGTGCCAGCAGCGTAGGGGGGTCACAGGGAGGCTCACCCCTCCACTTT	CASSVGGSQGGSPLHF
TRBV27	few	TRBJ1-2	NA	TGTGCCAGCGGAACCTCGACGGGGCTCGGCTACACCTTC	CASGTSTGLGYTF
TRBV5-1	NA	TRBJ2-6	NA	TGCGCCAGCAGCTTGGAGGTAGGCAGCTCTGGGGCCAACGTCCTGACTTTC	CASSLEVGSSGANVLTF
TRBV28	few	TRBJ2-7	TRBD2	TGTGCCAGCAGTACAAAGCGGGATCCCCCCTACGAGCAGTACTTC	CASSTKRDPPYEQYF
TRBV20-1	NA	TRBJ1-4	NA	TGCAGTGCCCTTGCAGGGTCGCTGGGAACTAATGAAAAACTGTTTTTT	CSALAGSLGTNEKLFF
TRBV12-3/TRBV12-4	few	TRBJ2-3	NA	TGTGCCAGCAGATCTGAAGGGTCAGATACGCAGTATTTT	CASRSEGSDTQYF
TRBV6-6	NA	TRBJ2-5	NA	TGTGCCAGCAGTTATTTCACAGGGTTAGGGCAAGAGACCCAGTACTTC	CASSYFTGLGQETQYF